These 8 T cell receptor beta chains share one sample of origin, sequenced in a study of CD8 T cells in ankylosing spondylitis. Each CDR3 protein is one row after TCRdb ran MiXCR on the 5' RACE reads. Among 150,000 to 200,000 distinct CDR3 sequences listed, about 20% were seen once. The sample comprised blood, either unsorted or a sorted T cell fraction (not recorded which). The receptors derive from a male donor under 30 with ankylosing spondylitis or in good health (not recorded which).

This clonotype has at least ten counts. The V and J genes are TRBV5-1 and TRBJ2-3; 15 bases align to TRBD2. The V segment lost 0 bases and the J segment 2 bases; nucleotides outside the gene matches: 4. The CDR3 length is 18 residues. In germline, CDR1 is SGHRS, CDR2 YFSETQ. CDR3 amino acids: CASSLAGTSGRYTDTQYF. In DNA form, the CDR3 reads TGCGCCAGCAGCTTGGCCGGGACTAGCGGGAGGTACACAGATACGCAGTATTTT. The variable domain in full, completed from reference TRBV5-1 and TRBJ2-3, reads KAGVTQTPRYLIKTRGQQVTLSCSPISGHRSVSWYQQTPGQGLQFLFEYFSETQRNKGNFPGRFSGRQFSNSRSEMNVSTLELGDSALYLCASSLAGTSGRYTDTQYFGPGTRLTVL.

CDR3: CASSLGSGQHEKLFF. CDR3 coding DNA: TGTGCCAGCAGCTTAGGTTCGGGACAGCATGAAAAACTGTTTTTT. The rearrangement links TRBV7-2 to TRBJ1-4; 7 bases map to TRBD1. This CDR3 contains 15 residues. J was trimmed by 6 bases and V by 1 base; bases with no gene match: 5. CDR1 SGHTA and CDR2 FQGNSA come from the germline V gene.

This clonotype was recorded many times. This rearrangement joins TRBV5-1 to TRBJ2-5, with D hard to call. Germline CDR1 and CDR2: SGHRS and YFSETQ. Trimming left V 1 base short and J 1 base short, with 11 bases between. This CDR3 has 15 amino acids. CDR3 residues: CASSLSSGLQETQYF. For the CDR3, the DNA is TGCGCCAGCAGCTTGTCCTCCGGCCTCCAAGAGACCCAGTACTTC.

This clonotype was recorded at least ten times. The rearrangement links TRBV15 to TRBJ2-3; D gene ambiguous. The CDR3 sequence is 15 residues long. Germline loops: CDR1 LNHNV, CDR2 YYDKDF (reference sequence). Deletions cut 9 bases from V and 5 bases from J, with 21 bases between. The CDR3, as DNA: TGTGCCACTAAAAGAACCCAAGGTCTTGTAGATACGCAGTATTTT. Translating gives CATKRTQGLVDTQYF. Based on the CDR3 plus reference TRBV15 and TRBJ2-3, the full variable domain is DAMVIQNPRYQVTQFGKPVTLSCSQTLNHNVMYWYQQKSSQAPKLLFHYYDKDFNNEADTPDNFQSRRPNTSFCFLDIRSPGLGDTAMYLCATKRTQGLVDTQYFGPGTRLTVL.

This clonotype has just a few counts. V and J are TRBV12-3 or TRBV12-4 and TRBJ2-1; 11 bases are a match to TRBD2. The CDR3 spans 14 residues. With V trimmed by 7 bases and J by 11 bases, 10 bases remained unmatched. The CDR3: CASILGGTSGKQFF. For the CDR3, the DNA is TGTGCCAGCATACTGGGGGGGACTAGCGGAAAGCAGTTCTTC.

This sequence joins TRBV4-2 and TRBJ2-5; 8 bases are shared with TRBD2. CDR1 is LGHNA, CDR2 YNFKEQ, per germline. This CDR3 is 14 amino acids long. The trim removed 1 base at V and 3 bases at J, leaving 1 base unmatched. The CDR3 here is CASSQGLAKETQYF. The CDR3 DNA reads TGTGCCAGCAGCCAAGGACTAGCGAAAGAGACCCAGTACTTC.

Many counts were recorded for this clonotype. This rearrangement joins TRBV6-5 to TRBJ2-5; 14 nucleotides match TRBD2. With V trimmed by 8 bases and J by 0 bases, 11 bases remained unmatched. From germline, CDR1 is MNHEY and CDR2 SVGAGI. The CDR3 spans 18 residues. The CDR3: CASGRPGLAGAHQETQYF. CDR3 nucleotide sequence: TGTGCCAGCGGTCGTCCGGGACTAGCGGGAGCGCACCAAGAGACCCAGTACTTC.

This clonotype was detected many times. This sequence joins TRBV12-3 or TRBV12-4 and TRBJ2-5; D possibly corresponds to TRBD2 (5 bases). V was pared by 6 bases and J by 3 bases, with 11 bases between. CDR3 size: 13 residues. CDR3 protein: CASRPDYKETQYF. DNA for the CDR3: TGTGCCAGCAGACCTGACTACAAAGAGACCCAGTACTTC.